This paragraph covers one T cell receptor (beta chain) sequence. No antigen is known for it. The sample originates from a study of beta chain features in type 1 diabetes. Study outcomes and limitations: Researchers reported that naive, central memory and Treg TCRB repertoires appeared more similar in patients than in healthy donors. Cells carrying high TCR expression could end up over-represented when cDNA is sequenced.

Germline lookup yields CDR1 LGHNA and CDR2 YNFKEQ. With 1 base clipped from V and 7 bases from J, the junction kept 18 bases outside the gene matches. The CDR3 sequence is 19 residues long. The entirety of the isolated RNA underwent reverse transcription, so expressed TCRB transcripts were sequenced. Measured with immunoSEQ multiplex PCR; TCRdb has only the in-frame clones, and not every one. The sample shows around 300,000 clones, approximately 15% of them seen only once. CD4+ naive, central memory, regulatory and stem cell-like memory subsets were isolated by sorting on CD45RO/CCR7/CD25/CD127/CD95/CD27.

This TCR derives from a man aged 25 to 45 in good health. This chain connects TRBV4-2 to TRBJ2-2; 7 bases fit TRBD2. Sequencing was done on a sample of central memory CD4+ T cells from blood. The CDR3 region is CASSQVSGREVVYGGELFF. The CDR3 nucleotides read TGTGCCAGCAGCCAAGTCAGCGGACGGGAGGTGGTCTATGGCGGGGAGCTGTTTTTT.